The following is a TCR beta chain sequence with its context. Its specificity is not known. V was clipped by 5 bases and J by 3 bases, with 4 bases between them. The CDR3 has 11 amino acids. CDR1 and CDR2 from the germline V gene are SGHVS and FNYEAQ. Only in-frame clones appear in the TCRdb table, and some are missing; sequencing was by immunoSEQ multiplex PCR. This table has fewer than 15,000 clones, around four fifths appearing once. Patients had blood sampled at baseline and again on cycle 4 day 1 and cycle 7 day 1. This sample was included in a study of OX40 agonist ivuxolimab in advanced cancers. Study background: Patients were 65% to 85% male with ages roughly 20 to 85, mean approximately 62. Therapy given before enrollment (anti-PD-1, anti-PD-L1 or anti-CTLA-4) was allowed, and under 45% had some.

Overall study findings and caveats: The average count of expanded clones was higher among CD8+ T cells than among CD4+.

Source: CD4+ or CD8+ T cells sorted from blood, taken in a trial of the OX40 agonist ivuxolimab. The sequence came from an adult with an advanced solid tumor such as melanoma, head and neck, liver or kidney cancer. V and J are TRBV7-6 and TRBJ1-1; D unresolved. Written as DNA, the CDR3 is TGTGCCAGCAGCCTAGACACTGAAGCTTTCTTT. This gives the protein CASSLDTEAFF.